This T cell receptor (beta chain) is from a study of blood T cell repertoires in COVID-19. Sequencing used immunoSEQ multiplex PCR; TCRdb keeps in-frame clones, though not all of them. Of over 30,000 clones listed, around 85% were seen once; the top ten hold roughly 24%. V lost 6 bases and J lost 0, with 18 bases in between. Germline V gene lookup returns CDR1 MGHRA and CDR2 YSYEKL. The CDR3 consists of 16 residues. The origin of this receptor is a woman aged 80 or over with active or convalescent COVID-19. Sequenced sample: peripheral blood. The V and J genes are TRBV4-1 and TRBJ2-7; D is ambiguous. In DNA form, the CDR3 reads TGCGCCAGCAGAAAAGTAGCTCTGCCTAGCTCCTACGAGCAGTACTTC. Protein sequence: CASRKVALPSSYEQYF.